This is a list of T cell receptor beta chains from one sample in a study of a mutant IDH1 vaccine in newly diagnosed glioma. TCRdb's table, derived via immunoSEQ multiplex PCR, lists solely in-frame clones and lacks some. The sample contains tens of thousands of clones, approximately 82% of which appear only once. What these receptors recognize is not known. Sequenced material: PBMCs, taken from a glioma patient whose treatment included an IDH1 peptide vaccine. The receptor set was obtained from a young woman with glioma. Some clones in this sample may be carry-over from other donors' samples. CDR3s include the opening cysteine and the closing phenylalanine or tryptophan. Fields, in order: V gene, clone size, D gene, J gene, CDR3 protein. The D gene is left open where the match is weak. The size entry is marked missing in some rows and otherwise reads once, few, many or a size class.

TRBV6-6,.,TRBD1,TRBJ1-5,CASSYSTGGMNQPQHF
TRBV5-4,.,.,TRBJ2-2,CASSSITGELFF
TRBV6-5,.,TRBD1,TRBJ1-1,CASSRQGGSEAFF
TRBV7-9,.,.,TRBJ1-2,CASSLERFRNYGYTF
TRBV7-2,.,TRBD2,TRBJ2-5,CASSLAGGPETQYF
TRBV29-1,.,.,TRBJ1-1,CSVPAGNTEAFF
TRBV30,.,TRBD1,TRBJ1-5,CAWDRDTQPQHF
TRBV30,once,TRBD1,TRBJ1-5,CAWSLIQGGQPQHF
TRBV5-3,.,.,TRBJ2-7,CARSLYYEQYF
TRBV5-4,.,.,TRBJ1-5,CASSLDRDQPQHF
TRBV7-9,.,TRBD1,TRBJ2-1,CASSSTGAGDNEQFF
TRBV5-1,.,TRBD2,TRBJ2-7,CASSSGLAGRNYEQYF
TRBV30,.,.,TRBJ1-5,CAWSVQSGLRQPQHF
TRBV6-5,.,.,TRBJ1-2,CASSYSGEGYGYTF
TRBV19,.,.,TRBJ1-5,CASSIQNQPQHF
TRBV7-7,.,.,TRBJ2-2,CASSERPNGELFF
TRBV4-1,.,.,TRBJ1-2,CASSQEGGRAYGYTF
TRBV27,once,.,TRBJ1-2,CASSRVAGDYGYTF
TRBV2,once,TRBD2,TRBJ2-3,CASRWLAGGSDTQYF
TRBV6-1,.,.,TRBJ1-2,CASSEGGGTNYGYTF
TRBV11-2,.,TRBD1,TRBJ1-1,CASSLGRDRAANTEAFF
TRBV7-8,.,.,TRBJ1-5,CASSELQGPSQPQHF
TRBV7-2,few,.,TRBJ1-1,CASSLGGGTNTEAFF
TRBV30,.,TRBD1,TRBJ2-7,CAWQQGFEQYF